This T cell receptor (beta chain) emerged from a study of T cell clonality in common variable immunodeficiency. Study outcomes and limitations: CVID subjects had higher TCRbeta clonality than healthy controls, most marked in about a third.

The CDR3 consists of 15 residues. With 3 bases removed from V and 0 bases from J, the gap between germline ends came to 9 bases. This clone was counted many times. Its antigen is currently unknown. With the read ending 3 residues before the CDR3 end, the germline J gene is used to fill in that end. The assay was immunoSEQ multiplex PCR, and TCRdb's table has in-frame clones only and misses some. The sample was found to contain around 39,000 clones, and every one recurs. This chain uses TRBV12-3 or TRBV12-4 with TRBJ2-1; a weak D match, TRBD1 (5 bases). The sequence derives from a person aged 18 to 69 in good health. The material sequenced was peripheral blood mononuclear cells. The CDR3 DNA, read in part, is TGTGCCAGCAGTTTGACAGATAGCTCCTACAATGAG. Protein: CASSLTDSSYNE. The whole CDR3 sequence is CASSLTDSSYNEQFF.